Listed here is a single T cell receptor beta chain. The antigen is not known. The sample belongs to a study of T cells after yellow fever vaccination. General study findings and limits: Once the booster was given, most primary-vaccination clones reappeared, at just over 95% for CD4 and around 90% for CD8.

This CDR3 has 15 residues. Germline lookup yields CDR1 SGHDT and CDR2 YYEEEE. J was trimmed by 5 bases and V by 0 bases; bases with no gene match: 5. TCRdb used MiXCR to reprocess the 5' RACE reads, holding one entry per CDR3 protein. Of roughly 500,000 distinct CDR3 sequences listed, less than 20% are singletons. This rearrangement joins TRBV5-6 to TRBJ2-5; 9 nucleotides match TRBD2. The TCR originated in a young man who received the YFV17D yellow fever vaccine. The material sequenced was PBMCs, taken 15 days after the yellow fever booster vaccination. The CDR3 region is CASSLGSGSFETQYF. For the CDR3, the DNA is TGTGCCAGCAGCTTGGGTAGCGGGAGTTTCGAGACCCAGTACTTC.